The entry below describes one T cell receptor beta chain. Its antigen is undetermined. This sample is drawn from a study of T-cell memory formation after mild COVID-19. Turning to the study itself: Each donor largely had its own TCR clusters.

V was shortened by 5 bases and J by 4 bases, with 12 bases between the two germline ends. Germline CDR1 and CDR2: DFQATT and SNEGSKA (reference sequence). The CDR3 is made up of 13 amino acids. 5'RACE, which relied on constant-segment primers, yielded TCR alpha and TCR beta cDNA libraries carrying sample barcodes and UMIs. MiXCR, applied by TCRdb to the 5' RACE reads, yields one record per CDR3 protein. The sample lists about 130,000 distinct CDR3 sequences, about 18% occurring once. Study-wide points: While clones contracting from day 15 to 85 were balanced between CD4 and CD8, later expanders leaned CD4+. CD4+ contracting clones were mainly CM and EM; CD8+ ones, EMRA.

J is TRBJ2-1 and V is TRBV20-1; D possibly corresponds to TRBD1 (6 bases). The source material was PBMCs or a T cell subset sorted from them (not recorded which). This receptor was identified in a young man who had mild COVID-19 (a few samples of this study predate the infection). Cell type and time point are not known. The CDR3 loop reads CSAGGTIYNEQFF. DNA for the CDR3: TGCAGTGCTGGGGGCACAATATACAATGAGCAGTTCTTC.